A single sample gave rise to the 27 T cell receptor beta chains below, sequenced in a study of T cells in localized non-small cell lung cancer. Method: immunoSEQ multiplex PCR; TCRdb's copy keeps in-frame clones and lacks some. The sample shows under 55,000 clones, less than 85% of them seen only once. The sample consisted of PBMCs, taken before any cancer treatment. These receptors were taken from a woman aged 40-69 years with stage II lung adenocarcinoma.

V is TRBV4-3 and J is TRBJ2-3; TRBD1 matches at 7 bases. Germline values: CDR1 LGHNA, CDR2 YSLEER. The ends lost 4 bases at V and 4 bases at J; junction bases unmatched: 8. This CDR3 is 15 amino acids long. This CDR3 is CASSPLRQGADTQYF. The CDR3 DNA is TGCGCCAGCAGCCCCCTAAGACAGGGAGCAGATACGCAGTATTTT.

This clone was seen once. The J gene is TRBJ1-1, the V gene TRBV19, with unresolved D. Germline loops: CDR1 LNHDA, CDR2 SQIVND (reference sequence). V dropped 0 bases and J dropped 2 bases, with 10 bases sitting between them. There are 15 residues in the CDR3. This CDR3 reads CASSIDRAFNTEAFF. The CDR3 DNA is TGTGCCAGTAGTATAGACCGGGCTTTTAACACTGAAGCTTTCTTT.

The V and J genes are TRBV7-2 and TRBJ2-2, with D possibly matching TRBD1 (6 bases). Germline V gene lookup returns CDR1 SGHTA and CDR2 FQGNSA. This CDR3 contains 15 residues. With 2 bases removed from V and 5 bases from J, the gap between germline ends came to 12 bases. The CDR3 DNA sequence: TGTGCCAGCAGCTTAACGGACAGCTTAACCGGGGAGCTGTTTTTT. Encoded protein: CASSLTDSLTGELFF. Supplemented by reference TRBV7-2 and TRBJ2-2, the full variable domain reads GAGVSQSPSNKVTEKGKDVELRCDPISGHTALYWYRQSLGQGLEFLIYFQGNSAPDKSGLPSDRFSAERTGGSVSTLTIQRTQQEDSAVYLCASSLTDSLTGELFFGEGSRLTVL.

CDR3 in amino acids: CASSSSGNTEAFF. CDR3 nucleotide sequence: TGCGCCAGCAGCTCTTCAGGGAACACTGAAGCTTTCTTT. The chain recombines TRBV5-1 with TRBJ1-1; no reliable D call. The CDR3 is made up of 13 amino acids. V was cut by 3 bases and J by 1 base, with 7 bases left in between. CDR1 is SGHRS, CDR2 YFSETQ, per germline.

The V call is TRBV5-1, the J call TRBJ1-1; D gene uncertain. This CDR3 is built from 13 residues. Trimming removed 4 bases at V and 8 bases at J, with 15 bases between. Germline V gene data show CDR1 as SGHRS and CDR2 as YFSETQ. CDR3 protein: CASSGPPGAEAFF. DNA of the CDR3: TGCGCCAGCAGCGGACCCCCCGGAGCCGAAGCTTTCTTT.

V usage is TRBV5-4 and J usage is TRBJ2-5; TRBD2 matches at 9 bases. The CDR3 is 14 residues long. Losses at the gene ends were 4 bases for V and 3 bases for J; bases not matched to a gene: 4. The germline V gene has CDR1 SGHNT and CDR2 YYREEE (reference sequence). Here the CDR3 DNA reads TGTGCCAGCAGCACCTCTAGCGGGGAAGAGACCCAGTACTTC. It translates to CASSTSSGEETQYF.

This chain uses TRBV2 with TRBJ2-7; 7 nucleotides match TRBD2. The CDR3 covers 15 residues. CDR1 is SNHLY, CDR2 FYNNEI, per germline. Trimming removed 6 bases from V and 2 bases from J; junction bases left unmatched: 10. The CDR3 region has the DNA TGTGCCAGCAGGCGGGAGACCGGGTCGGCCTACGAGCAGTACTTC. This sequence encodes CASRRETGSAYEQYF. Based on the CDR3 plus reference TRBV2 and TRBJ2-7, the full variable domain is EPEVTQTPSHQVTQMGQEVILRCVPISNHLYFYWYRQILGQKVEFLVSFYNNEISEKSEIFDDQFSVERPDGSNFTLKIRSTKLEDSAMYFCASRRETGSAYEQYFGPGTRLTVT.

CDR3 region: CASSRDRGNEQFF. The CDR3 region has the DNA TGTGCCAGCAGCAGGGACAGGGGAAATGAGCAGTTCTTC. The rearrangement joins TRBV7-3 to TRBJ2-1, with 10 bases identical to TRBD1. Unmatched junction bases numbered 2, after V lost 5 bases and J lost 7 bases. Germline-derived CDR1 and CDR2 are SGHTA and FQGTGA. CDR3 length equals 13 residues.

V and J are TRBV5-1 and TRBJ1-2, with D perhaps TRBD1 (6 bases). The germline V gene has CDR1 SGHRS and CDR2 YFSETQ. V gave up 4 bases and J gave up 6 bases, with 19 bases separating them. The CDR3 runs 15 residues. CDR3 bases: TGCGCCAGCAGCAGGACAGCAAGCTTAGGGGATGGCTACACCTTC. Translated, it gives CASSRTASLGDGYTF.

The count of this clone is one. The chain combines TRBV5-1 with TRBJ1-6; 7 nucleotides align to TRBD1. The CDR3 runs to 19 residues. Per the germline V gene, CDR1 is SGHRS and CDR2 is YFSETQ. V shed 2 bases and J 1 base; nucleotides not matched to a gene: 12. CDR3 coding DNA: TGCGCCAGCAGCTTATCCCCGGGGACAGCTGGATCCTATAATTCACCCCTCCACTTT. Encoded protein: CASSLSPGTAGSYNSPLHF.

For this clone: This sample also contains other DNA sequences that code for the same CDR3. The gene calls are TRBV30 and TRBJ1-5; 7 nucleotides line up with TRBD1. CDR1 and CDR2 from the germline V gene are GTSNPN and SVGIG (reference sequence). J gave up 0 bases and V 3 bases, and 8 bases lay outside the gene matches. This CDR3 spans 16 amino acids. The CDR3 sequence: CAWSGGQVYSNQPQHF. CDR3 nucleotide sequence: TGTGCCTGGAGCGGAGGACAGGTGTATAGCAATCAGCCCCAGCATTTT.

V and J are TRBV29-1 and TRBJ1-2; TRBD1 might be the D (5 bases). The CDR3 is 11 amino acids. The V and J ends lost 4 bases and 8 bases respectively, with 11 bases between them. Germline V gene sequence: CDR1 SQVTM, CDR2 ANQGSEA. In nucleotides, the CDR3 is TGCAGCGTTGGAGGGGTTGAAGGCTACACCTTC. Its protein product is CSVGGVEGYTF. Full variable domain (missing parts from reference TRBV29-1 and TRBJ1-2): SAVISQKPSRDICQRGTSLTIQCQVDSQVTMMFWYRQQPGQSLTLIATANQGSEATYESGFVIDKFPISRPNLTFSTLTVSNMSPEDSSIYLCSVGGVEGYTFGSGTRLTVV.

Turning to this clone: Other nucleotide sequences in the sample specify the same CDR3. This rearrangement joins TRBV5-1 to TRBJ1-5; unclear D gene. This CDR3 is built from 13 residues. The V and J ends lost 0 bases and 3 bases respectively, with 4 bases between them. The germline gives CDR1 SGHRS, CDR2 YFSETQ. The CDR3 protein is CASSLGLNQPQHF. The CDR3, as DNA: TGCGCCAGCAGCTTGGGACTCAATCAGCCCCAGCATTTT. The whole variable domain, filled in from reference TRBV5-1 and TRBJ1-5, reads KAGVTQTPRYLIKTRGQQVTLSCSPISGHRSVSWYQQTPGQGLQFLFEYFSETQRNKGNFPGRFSGRQFSNSRSEMNVSTLELGDSALYLCASSLGLNQPQHFGDGTRLSIL.

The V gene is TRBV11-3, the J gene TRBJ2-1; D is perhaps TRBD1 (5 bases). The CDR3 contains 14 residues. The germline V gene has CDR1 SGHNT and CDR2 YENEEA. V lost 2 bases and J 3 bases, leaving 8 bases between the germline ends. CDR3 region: CASSLRGIYNEQFF. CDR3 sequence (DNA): TGTGCCAGCAGCTTAAGGGGAATCTACAATGAGCAGTTCTTC.

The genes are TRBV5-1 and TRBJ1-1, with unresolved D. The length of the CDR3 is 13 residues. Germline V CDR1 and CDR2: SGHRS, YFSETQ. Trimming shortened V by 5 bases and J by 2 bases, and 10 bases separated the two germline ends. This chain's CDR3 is CASRLDGNTEAFF. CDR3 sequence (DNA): TGCGCCAGCAGGCTGGACGGAAACACTGAAGCTTTCTTT. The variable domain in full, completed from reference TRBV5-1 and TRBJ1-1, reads KAGVTQTPRYLIKTRGQQVTLSCSPISGHRSVSWYQQTPGQGLQFLFEYFSETQRNKGNFPGRFSGRQFSNSRSEMNVSTLELGDSALYLCASRLDGNTEAFFGQGTRLTVV.

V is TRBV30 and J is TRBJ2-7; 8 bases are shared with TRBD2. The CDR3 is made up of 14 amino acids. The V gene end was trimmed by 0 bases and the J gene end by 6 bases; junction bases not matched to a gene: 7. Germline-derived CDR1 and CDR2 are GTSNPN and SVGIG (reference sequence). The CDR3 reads CAWSVFGGAREQYF. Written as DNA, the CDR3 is TGTGCCTGGAGTGTATTCGGGGGGGCTCGCGAGCAGTACTTC.

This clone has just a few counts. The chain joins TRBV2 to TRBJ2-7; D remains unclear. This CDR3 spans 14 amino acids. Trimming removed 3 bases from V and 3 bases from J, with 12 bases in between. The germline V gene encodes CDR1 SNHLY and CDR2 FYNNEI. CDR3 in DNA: TGTGCCAGCAGTGACGAAATAGCCGACTACGAGCAGTACTTC. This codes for CASSDEIADYEQYF.

The DNA of the CDR3 is TGCGCCAGCGGGTATACTAGCACAGATACGCAGTATTTT. This codes for CASGYTSTDTQYF. The chain employs TRBV5-1 and TRBJ2-3; D is unclear. The CDR3 runs to 13 residues. Germline lookup yields CDR1 SGHRS and CDR2 YFSETQ. Trimming cost V 7 bases and J 0 bases, with 9 bases left between them.

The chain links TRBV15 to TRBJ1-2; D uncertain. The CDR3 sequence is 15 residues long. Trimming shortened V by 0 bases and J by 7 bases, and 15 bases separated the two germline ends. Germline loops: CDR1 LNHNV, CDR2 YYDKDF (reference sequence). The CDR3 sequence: CATSRDFSDEGGYTF. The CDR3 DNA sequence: TGTGCCACCAGCAGAGATTTTAGCGATGAGGGTGGCTACACCTTC.

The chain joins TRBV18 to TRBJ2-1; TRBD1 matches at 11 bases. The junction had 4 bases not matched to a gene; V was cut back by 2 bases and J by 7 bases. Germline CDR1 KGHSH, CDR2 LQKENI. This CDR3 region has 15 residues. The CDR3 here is CASSPGTGGENEQFF. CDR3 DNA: TGTGCCAGCTCACCAGGGACAGGGGGGGAAAATGAGCAGTTCTTC.

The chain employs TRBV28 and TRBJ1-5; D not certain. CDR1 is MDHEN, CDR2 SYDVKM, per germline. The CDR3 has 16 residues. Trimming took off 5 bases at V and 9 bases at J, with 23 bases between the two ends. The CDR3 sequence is CASSPFRALARRPQHF. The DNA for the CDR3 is TGTGCCAGCAGTCCCTTTAGGGCCCTGGCCCGACGGCCCCAGCATTTT. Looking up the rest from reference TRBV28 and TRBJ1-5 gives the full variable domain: DVKVTQSSRYLVKRTGEKVFLECVQDMDHENMFWYRQDPGLGLRLIYFSYDVKMKEKGDIPEGYSVSREKKERFSLILESASTNQTSMYLCASSPFRALARRPQHFGDGTRLSIL.

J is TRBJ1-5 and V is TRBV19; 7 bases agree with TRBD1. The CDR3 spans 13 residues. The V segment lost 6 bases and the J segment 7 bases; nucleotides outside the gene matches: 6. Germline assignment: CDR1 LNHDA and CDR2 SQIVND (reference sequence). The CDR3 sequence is CASRTGIDQPQHF. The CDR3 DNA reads TGTGCCAGTAGGACAGGGATTGACCAGCCCCAGCATTTT.

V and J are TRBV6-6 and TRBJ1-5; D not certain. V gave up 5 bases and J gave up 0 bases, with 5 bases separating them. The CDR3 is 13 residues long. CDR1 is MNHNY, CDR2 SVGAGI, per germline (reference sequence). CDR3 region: CASSSYSNQPQHF. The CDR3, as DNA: TGTGCCAGCAGTAGTTATAGCAATCAGCCCCAGCATTTT.

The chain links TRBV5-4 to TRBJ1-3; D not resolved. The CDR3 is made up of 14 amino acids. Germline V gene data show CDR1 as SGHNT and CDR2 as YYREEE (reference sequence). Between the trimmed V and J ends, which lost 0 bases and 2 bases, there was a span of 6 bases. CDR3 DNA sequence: TGTGCCAGCAGCTTGGAAAGGGCTGGAAACACCATATATTTT. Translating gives CASSLERAGNTIYF. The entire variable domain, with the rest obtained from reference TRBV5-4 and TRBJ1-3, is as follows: ETGVTQSPTHLIKTRGQQVTLRCSSQSGHNTVSWYQQALGQGPQFIFQYYREEENGRGNFPPRFSGLQFPNYSSELNVNALELDDSALYLCASSLERAGNTIYFGEGSWLTVV.

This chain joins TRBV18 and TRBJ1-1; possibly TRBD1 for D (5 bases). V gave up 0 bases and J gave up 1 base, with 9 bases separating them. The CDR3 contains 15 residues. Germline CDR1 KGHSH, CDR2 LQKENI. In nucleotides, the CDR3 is TGTGCCAGCTCACCACCGGGGGTAAGGAACACTGAAGCTTTCTTT. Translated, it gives CASSPPGVRNTEAFF.

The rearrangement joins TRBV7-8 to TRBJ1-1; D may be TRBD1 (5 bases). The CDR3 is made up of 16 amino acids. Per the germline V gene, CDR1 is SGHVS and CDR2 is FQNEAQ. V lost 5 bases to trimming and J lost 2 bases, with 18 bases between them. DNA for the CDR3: TGTGCCAGCAGCCCCAGAGGGGTGAGAATTAACACTGAAGCTTTCTTT. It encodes CASSPRGVRINTEAFF.

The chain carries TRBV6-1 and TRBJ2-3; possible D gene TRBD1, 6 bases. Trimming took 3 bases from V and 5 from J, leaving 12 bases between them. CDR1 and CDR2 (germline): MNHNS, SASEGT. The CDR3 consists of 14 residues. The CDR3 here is CASSEGAWIDTQYF. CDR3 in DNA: TGTGCCAGCAGTGAGGGGGCCTGGATAGATACGCAGTATTTT.